The 17 T cell receptor beta chains presented below share a single source sample, sequenced in a study of T cells expressing NK-cell markers. Reanalyzing the 5' RACE reads, TCRdb keeps one entry per CDR3 protein, without DNA. The sample yields about 380,000 distinct CDR3 sequences, of which the top ten take up 4% to 6.5%. Material: blood T cells: a sorted CD56 or NKG2C T cell subset, CD4+ or CD8+ T cells, or bulk PBMC T cells (not recorded which). Every receptor here comes from a man aged 18-75 years in good health.

The chain combines TRBV6-6 with TRBJ1-2; no DNA is available, so the TRBD1 call from TCRdb remains unchecked. Germline-derived CDR1 and CDR2 are MNHNY and SVGAGI (reference sequence). The CDR3 consists of 15 residues. The CDR3 region is CASRSGTEVLYGYTF.

V is TRBV2 and J is TRBJ2-7; the TCRdb call, TRBD1, lacks DNA for checking. Per the germline V gene, CDR1 is SNHLY and CDR2 is FYNNEI. The CDR3 totals 15 residues. The CDR3 protein is CASSGDRDGGDEQYF.

The chain is built from TRBV12-3 or TRBV12-4 and TRBJ2-3; TCRdb's assignment of TRBD1 cannot be checked, as there is no DNA. This CDR3 contains 16 residues. The CDR3 region is CASSFVRQSSTDTQYF.

V and J are TRBV25-1 and TRBJ1-5; TCRdb proposes TRBD1, but this gene call is untestable without DNA. Germline values: CDR1 MGHDK, CDR2 SYGVNS. CDR3 length: 15 residues. CDR3 region: CASSESGQSNQPQHF.

The CDR3 here is CSARDGTKPYGYTF. The genes are TRBV20-1 and TRBJ1-2; lacking DNA, the TRBD1 call made by TCRdb goes unchecked. The germline CDR1 and CDR2 sequences are DFQATT and SNEGSKA (reference sequence). The CDR3 contains 14 residues.

The V and J genes are TRBV7-2 and TRBJ1-4; TCRdb designates TRBD1, a call that cannot be tested without DNA. This CDR3 is built from 15 residues. In germline, CDR1 is SGHTA, CDR2 FQGNSA. The CDR3 region is CASSQSGDPGEKLFF.

The rearrangement joins TRBV18 to TRBJ2-3; TCRdb selects TRBD2, and the lack of DNA leaves this call unchecked. Germline V lookup: CDR1 KGHSH, CDR2 LQKENI. This CDR3 is built from 16 residues. The CDR3 reads CASSPQGGLAGDTQYF.

The CDR3 protein is CASSPPWTHEIAKNIQYF. The chain is built from TRBV7-8 and TRBJ2-4; TCRdb outputs TRBD1, but without DNA this stays unchecked. The V gene's germline CDR1 is SGHVS and CDR2 FQNEAQ. The CDR3 is 18 residues long.

J is TRBJ2-3 and V is TRBV7-3; TCRdb reports TRBD1, a call that lacks DNA to check it against. The CDR3 is 15 amino acids. The germline V gene has CDR1 SGHTA and CDR2 FQGTGA. CDR3 protein: CASSLDGLGADTQYF.

The J gene is TRBJ1-1, the V gene TRBV2. Looked up from germline, CDR1 is SNHLY and CDR2 is FYNNEI. This CDR3 comprises 14 residues. The CDR3 is CASRPDKFYTEAFF.

The V call is TRBV9, the J call TRBJ2-2; the TRBD1 assignment by TCRdb is unverifiable without DNA. The length of the CDR3 is 15 residues. Germline CDR1 is SGDLS and CDR2 is YYNGEE. The CDR3 here is CASSVWTGYTGELFF.

The chain couples TRBV6-1 to TRBJ2-1; TCRdb selects TRBD2, and the lack of DNA leaves this call unchecked. Germline V gene data show CDR1 as MNHNS and CDR2 as SASEGT. The CDR3 consists of 16 residues. Here the CDR3 reads CASRRGTIRHGNEQFF.

The V call is TRBV20-1, the J call TRBJ2-1; as DNA is missing, the TRBD2 call by TCRdb cannot be tested. Germline V CDR1 and CDR2: DFQATT, SNEGSKA (reference sequence). This CDR3 region has 14 residues. CDR3 sequence: CSGSRRGGRNEQFF.

The rearrangement joins TRBV5-1 to TRBJ2-4; the TRBD2 assignment by TCRdb is unverifiable without DNA. CDR1 SGHRS and CDR2 YFSETQ come from the germline V gene. The CDR3 has 15 amino acids. The CDR3 is CASSLEGRSADIQYF.

This chain uses TRBV5-6 with TRBJ1-6; no DNA is available, so the TRBD1 call from TCRdb remains unchecked. Germline CDR1 reads SGHDT; CDR2 reads YYEEEE. CDR3 length: 15 amino acids. The CDR3 loop reads CASRRRAGASSPLHF. Looking up the rest from reference TRBV5-6 and TRBJ1-6 gives the full variable domain: DAGVTQSPTHLIKTRGQQVTLRCSPKSGHDTVSWYQQALGQGPQFIFQYYEEEERQRGNFPDRFSGHQFPNYSSELNVNALLLGDSALYLCASRRRAGASSPLHFGNGTRLTVT.

The rearrangement links TRBV7-2 to TRBJ1-6; the D call of TRBD1 rests on TCRdb alone, since no DNA is present to check it. The CDR3 extends over 14 amino acids. Looked up from germline, CDR1 is SGHTA and CDR2 is FQGNSA. CDR3 region: CASSFSGVNSPLHF.

The chain carries TRBV20-1 and TRBJ2-7. Germline CDR1 reads DFQATT; CDR2 reads SNEGSKA (reference sequence). CDR3 length: 12 residues. Here the CDR3 reads CSARGLYYEQYF.